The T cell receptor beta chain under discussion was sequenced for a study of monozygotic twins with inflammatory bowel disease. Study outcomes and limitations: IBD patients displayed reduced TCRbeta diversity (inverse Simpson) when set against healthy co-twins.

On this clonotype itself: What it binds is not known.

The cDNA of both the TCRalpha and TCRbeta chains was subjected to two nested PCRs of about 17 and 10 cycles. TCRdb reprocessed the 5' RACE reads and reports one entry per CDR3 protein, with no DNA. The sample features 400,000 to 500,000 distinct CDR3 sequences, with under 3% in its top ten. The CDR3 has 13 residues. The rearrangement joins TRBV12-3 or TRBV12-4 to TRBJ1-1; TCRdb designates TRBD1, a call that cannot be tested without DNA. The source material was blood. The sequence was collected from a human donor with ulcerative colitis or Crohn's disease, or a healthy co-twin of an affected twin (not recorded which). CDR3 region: CASSVTGTAEAFF.